This is a list of T cell receptor beta chains from one sample in a study of beta chain features in type 1 diabetes. Method: immunoSEQ multiplex PCR; TCRdb's copy keeps in-frame clones and lacks some. The repertoire holds 680,000 or so clones, with around 16% as singletons. The sequenced sample was naive CD4+ T cells from blood. These receptors originate from a man between 18 and 35 years old in good health. Both conserved end residues are part of each CDR3. Fields, in order: J gene, V gene, D gene, clone size, CDR3 DNA, CDR3 protein. D genes are given only for firm matches. Expanded clones are given a class, and other clones once, few, many or no size at all.

>TRBJ2-7|TRBV18|NA|NA
TGTGCCAGCTCACCGTCCGGTCCCGAGCAGTACTTC
CASSPSGPEQYF
>TRBJ2-5|TRBV29-1|NA|few
TGCAGCGTTGGTGGGAGTTACAAGGGCGAACAAGAGACCCAGTACTTC
CSVGGSYKGEQETQYF
>TRBJ1-2|TRBV30|TRBD1|NA
TGTGCCTGGACCGGGACAGGGGCTAGCTATGGCTACACCTTC
CAWTGTGASYGYTF
>TRBJ2-5|TRBV29-1|NA|few
TGCAGCGTTGGGCAAGAGACCCAGTACTTC
CSVGQETQYF
>TRBJ2-2|TRBV25-1|NA|NA
TGTGCCAGCAGTCGGGTCATTGGGGAGCTGTTTTTT
CASSRVIGELFF
>TRBJ2-5|TRBV5-4|NA|NA
TGTGCCAGCAGACCCGGGACAAAAGAGACCCAGTACTTC
CASRPGTKETQYF
>TRBJ2-2|TRBV7-9|NA|few
TGTGCCAGCAGTTCGACTAGAGCGGGCGGCGGGGAGCTGTTTTTT
CASSSTRAGGGELFF
>TRBJ2-1|TRBV5-1|TRBD2|NA
TGCGCCAGCAGCCAAACTAGCGGAAGAGACAATGAGCAGTTCTTC
CASSQTSGRDNEQFF
>TRBJ2-1|TRBV5-1|NA|few
TGCGCCAGCAGCTTGCCGGGCGATGAGCAGTTCTTC
CASSLPGDEQFF
>TRBJ2-1|TRBV28|NA|NA
TGTGCCAGCATCCCAGCCCGGCGGACTGTATACAATGAGCAGTTCTTC
CASIPARRTVYNEQFF
>TRBJ2-2|TRBV5-1|TRBD1|NA
TGCGCCAGCAGCTGGACAGGGACCGGGGAGCTGTTTTTT
CASSWTGTGELFF
>TRBJ2-1|TRBV10-3|NA|NA
TGTGCCACCTGGGACTCGCAGCTACGATCCTACAATGAGCAGTTCTTC
CATWDSQLRSYNEQFF
>TRBJ2-3|TRBV5-1|TRBD1|few
TGCGCCAGCAGCTTGTGGCCCCAGGGGGCAGGTAATACGCAGTATTTT
CASSLWPQGAGNTQYF
>TRBJ2-7|TRBV7-9|NA|NA
TGTGCCAGCAGCTTTGATCTAGGAGAAAAGTACTTC
CASSFDLGEKYF
>TRBJ2-5|TRBV5-4|TRBD1|once
TGTGCCAGCAGCTTAGATCAGGGGGTCCAAGAGACCCAGTACTTC
CASSLDQGVQETQYF
>TRBJ2-4|TRBV2|TRBD1|few
TGTGCCAGCAGCGGCGACAGGGCTTTAGCCAAAAACATTCAGTACTTC
CASSGDRALAKNIQYF
>TRBJ2-1|TRBV19|NA|few
TGTGCCGCGGCAGCCTCCTACAATGAGCAGTTCTTC
CAAAASYNEQFF
>TRBJ2-7|TRBV27|TRBD2|NA
TGTGCCAGCAGGCCGGGGGGACCCTACGAGCAGTACTTC
CASRPGGPYEQYF
>TRBJ2-7|TRBV5-8|NA|few
TGTGCCAGCAGCTTGGAAGGGTACGAGCAGTACTTC
CASSLEGYEQYF
>TRBJ1-5|TRBV27|TRBD1|NA
TGTGCCAGCAGTCTCGACAGGGTTCGCAATCAGCCCCAGCATTTT
CASSLDRVRNQPQHF
>TRBJ2-3|TRBV25-1|NA|NA
TGTGCCAGCAGTGCCCGGGGGGATACGCAGTATTTT
CASSARGDTQYF
>TRBJ1-5|TRBV15|NA|NA
TGTGCCACCAGCAGAGGCGGGGTAAGCAGCAATCAGCCCCAGCATTTT
CATSRGGVSSNQPQHF
>TRBJ2-5|TRBV7-2|TRBD2|few
TGTGCCAGCAGCTCCCGACTAAGCGGGGGATGGCAAGAGACCCAGTACTTC
CASSSRLSGGWQETQYF
>TRBJ2-1|TRBV7-3|NA|few
TGTGCCAGCAGCCTAGGGGGCTCCTACAATGAGCAGTTCTTC
CASSLGGSYNEQFF
>TRBJ2-7|TRBV11-2|TRBD1|NA
TGTGCCAGCAGCTCGATCCGGGACAGGGCCGAGCAGTACTTC
CASSSIRDRAEQYF
>TRBJ1-5|TRBV4-2|TRBD1|few
TGTGCCAGCAGCCAAGCGGGACAGGGGCCCCAGCCCCAGCATTTT
CASSQAGQGPQPQHF
>TRBJ1-1|TRBV5-1|TRBD1|few
TGCGCCAGCAGCACCGGGACAGGGGGCGTTGTGACTGAAGCTTTCTTT
CASSTGTGGVVTEAFF
>TRBJ1-1|TRBV29-1|NA|few
TGCACCTCCAGCGAGGGCCAGATGAACACTGAAGCTTTCTTT
CTSSEGQMNTEAFF